This TCR beta chain was observed in a study of Tregs in tolerant kidney transplant recipients. TCRdb's table, derived via immunoSEQ multiplex PCR, lists solely in-frame clones and lacks some. The table lists roughly 120,000 clones, roughly nine tenths of them singletons. Unstimulated Tregs (CD4+CD25+CD127-) and CD4+CD25- non-Tregs were sorted from PBMCs. From germline, CDR1 is MGHRA and CDR2 YSYEKL. The CDR3 loop spans 14 amino acids. V lost 1 base and J 1 base, leaving 7 bases between the germline ends. The TCR was taken from a human donor in good health. This rearrangement joins TRBV4-1 to TRBJ2-5; D not resolved. The specimen was CD4+ T cells from blood. CDR3 loop: CASSQGVIQETQYF. CDR3 coding DNA: TGCGCCAGCAGCCAAGGGGTGATCCAAGAGACCCAGTACTTC.